This TCR beta chain originates from a study of blood T cells in healthy people across ages. Then a second PCR, running roughly 6 to 12 cycles, was carried out with a sample-barcoded 5' primer and a J-beta primer mix. TCRdb re-called the 5' RACE reads with MiXCR, one entry per CDR3 protein. The sample shows some 1,800,000 distinct CDR3 sequences, roughly two fifths of them seen only once. V lost 3 bases and J lost 6, with 11 bases in between. Germline V lookup: CDR1 DFQATT, CDR2 SNEGSKA (reference sequence). The length of the CDR3 is 13 residues. The sequenced sample was blood. The gene calls are TRBV20-1 and TRBJ1-4; the D gene is possibly TRBD1 (6 bases). The receptor was isolated from a human donor in good health. This chain's CDR3 is CSARNRVYEKLFF. DNA for the CDR3: TGCAGTGCTAGGAACAGGGTCTATGAAAAACTGTTTTTT.